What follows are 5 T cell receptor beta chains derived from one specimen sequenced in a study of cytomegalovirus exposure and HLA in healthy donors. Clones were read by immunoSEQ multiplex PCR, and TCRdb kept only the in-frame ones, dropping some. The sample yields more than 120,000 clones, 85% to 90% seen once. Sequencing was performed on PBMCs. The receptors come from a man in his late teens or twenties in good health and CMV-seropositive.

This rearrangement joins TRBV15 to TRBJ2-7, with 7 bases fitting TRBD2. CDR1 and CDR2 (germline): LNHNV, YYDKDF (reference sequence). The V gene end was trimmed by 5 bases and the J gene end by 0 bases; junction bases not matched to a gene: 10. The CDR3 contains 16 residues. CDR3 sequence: CATSLDSQRGSYEQYF. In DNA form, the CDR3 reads TGTGCCACCAGCCTCGACTCTCAGCGGGGCTCCTACGAGCAGTACTTC.

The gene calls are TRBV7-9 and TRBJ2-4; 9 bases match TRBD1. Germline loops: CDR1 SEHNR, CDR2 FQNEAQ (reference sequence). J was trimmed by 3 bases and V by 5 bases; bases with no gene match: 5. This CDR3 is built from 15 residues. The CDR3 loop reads CASSLTTGGKNIQYF. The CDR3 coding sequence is TGTGCCAGCAGCCTGACGACAGGGGGCAAAAACATTCAGTACTTC.

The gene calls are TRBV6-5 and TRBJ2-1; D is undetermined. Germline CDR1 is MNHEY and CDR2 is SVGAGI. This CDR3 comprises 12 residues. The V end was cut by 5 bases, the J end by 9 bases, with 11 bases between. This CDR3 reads CASSQVVGEQFF. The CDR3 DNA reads TGTGCCAGCAGTCAGGTCGTGGGTGAGCAGTTCTTC.

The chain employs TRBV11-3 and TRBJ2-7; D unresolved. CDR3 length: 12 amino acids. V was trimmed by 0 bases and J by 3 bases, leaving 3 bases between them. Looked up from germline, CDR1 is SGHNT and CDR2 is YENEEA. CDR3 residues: CASSLDSYEQYF. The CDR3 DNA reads TGTGCCAGCAGCTTAGACAGCTACGAGCAGTACTTC.

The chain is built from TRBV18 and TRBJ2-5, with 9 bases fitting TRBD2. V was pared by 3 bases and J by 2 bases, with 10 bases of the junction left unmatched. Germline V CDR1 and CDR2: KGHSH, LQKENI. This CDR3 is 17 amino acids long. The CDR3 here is CASSPVAGAAKQETQYF. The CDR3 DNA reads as TGTGCCAGCTCACCGGTAGCGGGGGCCGCTAAACAAGAGACCCAGTACTTC.